This T cell receptor beta chain emerged from a study of blood T cells in healthy people across ages. This CDR3 comprises 15 residues. Per germline, CDR1 LNHNV and CDR2 YYDKDF (reference sequence). With 0 bases clipped from V and 7 bases from J, the junction kept 6 bases outside the gene matches. It was with a sample-barcoded 5' primer and a J-beta primer mix that a second PCR of roughly 7 to 12 cycles was run. TCRdb passed the 5' RACE reads through MiXCR, listing each CDR3 protein once. The table records 650,000 to 950,000 distinct CDR3 sequences, around 42% of them present only once. This chain connects TRBV15 to TRBJ2-1; 7 positions match TRBD2. This TCR derives from a man aged 60-69 years in good health. The sample comprised blood. The chain's CDR3 is CATSRDFGGVNEQFF. The DNA for the CDR3 is TGTGCCACCAGCAGAGATTTTGGGGGGGTGAATGAGCAGTTCTTC.